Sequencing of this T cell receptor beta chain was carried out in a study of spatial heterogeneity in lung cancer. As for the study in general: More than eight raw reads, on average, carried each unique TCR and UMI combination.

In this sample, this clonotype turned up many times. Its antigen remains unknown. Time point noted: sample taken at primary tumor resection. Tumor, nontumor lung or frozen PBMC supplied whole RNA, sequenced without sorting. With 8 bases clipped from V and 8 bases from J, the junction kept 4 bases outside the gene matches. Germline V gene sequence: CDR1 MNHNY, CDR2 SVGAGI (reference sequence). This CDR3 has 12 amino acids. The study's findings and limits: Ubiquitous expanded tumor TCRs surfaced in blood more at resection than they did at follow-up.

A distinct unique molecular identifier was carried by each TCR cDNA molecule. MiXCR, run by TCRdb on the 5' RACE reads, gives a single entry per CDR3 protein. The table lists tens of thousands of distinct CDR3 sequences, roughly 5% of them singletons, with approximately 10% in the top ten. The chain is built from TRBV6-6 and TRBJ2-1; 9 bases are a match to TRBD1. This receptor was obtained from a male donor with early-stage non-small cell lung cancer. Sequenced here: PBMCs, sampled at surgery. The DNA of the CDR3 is TGTGCCAGCTGGGACAGGGTGGATGAGCAGTTCTTC. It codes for CASWDRVDEQFF.